Following are 23 T cell receptor beta chains from one sample sequenced in a study of blood T cell repertoires in COVID-19. Clones were sequenced by immunoSEQ multiplex PCR, and TCRdb holds only the in-frame ones, with some missing. The sample yields about 73,000 clones, over 75% seen once. The sequenced sample consisted of peripheral blood. Source of these receptors: a woman aged 55-75 years with acute or convalescent COVID-19.

The chain employs TRBV5-1 and TRBJ2-3; possibly TRBD1 for D (5 bases). The CDR3 totals 14 residues. V gave up 2 bases and J gave up 0 bases, with 7 bases separating them. Germline CDR1 is SGHRS and CDR2 is YFSETQ. CDR3 nucleotides: TGCGCCAGCAGCTTACAGGTCAGCACAGATACGCAGTATTTT. Its protein is CASSLQVSTDTQYF.

The gene calls are TRBV19 and TRBJ1-5, with a weak D call TRBD1 (6 bases). CDR1 is LNHDA, CDR2 SQIVND, per germline (reference sequence). V was shortened by 7 bases and J by 7 bases, with 20 bases between the two germline ends. The CDR3 contains 15 residues. CDR3 DNA: TGTGCCAGTACCTCTTACAGGGCAGGTGAGCAGCCCCAGCATTTT. Translation: CASTSYRAGEQPQHF.

DNA for the CDR3: TGTGCCAGCACCAATTCAATCCGGGACAACTCCTACGAGCAGTACTTC. Translation: CASTNSIRDNSYEQYF. This sequence joins TRBV2 and TRBJ2-7, with a tentative D call TRBD1 (6 bases). Trimming took 7 bases from V and 0 from J, leaving 19 bases between them. Germline V gene data show CDR1 as SNHLY and CDR2 as FYNNEI. This CDR3 is 16 amino acids long.

The rearrangement joins TRBV6-1 to TRBJ1-5, with D possibly matching TRBD1 (6 bases). Trimming left V 3 bases short and J 4 bases short, with 16 bases between. The V gene's germline CDR1 is MNHNS and CDR2 SASEGT. The CDR3 has 16 residues. The CDR3 DNA follows: TGTGCCAGCAGTGATAAGAGACAGGCCTCGAATCAGCCCCAGCATTTT. Encoded protein: CASSDKRQASNQPQHF.

The chain combines TRBV2 with TRBJ1-1, with unresolved D. The V end lost 8 bases, the J end lost 0 bases, and 7 bases lay between the germline ends. The CDR3 covers 12 residues. Germline V CDR1 and CDR2: SNHLY, FYNNEI. CDR3 loop: CASYRVNTEAFF. CDR3 nucleotide sequence: TGTGCCAGCTATCGGGTGAACACTGAAGCTTTCTTT.

This chain uses TRBV18 with TRBJ2-7, with 8 positions matching TRBD1. This CDR3 contains 15 residues. The germline CDR1 and CDR2 sequences are KGHSH and LQKENI. V dropped 4 bases and J dropped 2; count of bases not matched to a gene: 7. Here the CDR3 reads CASSLGQAVTYEQYF. Written as DNA, the CDR3 is TGTGCCAGCTCACTGGGACAGGCGGTTACCTACGAGCAGTACTTC.

This clone has only one observation. The rearrangement links TRBV7-2 to TRBJ1-1; D is ambiguous. The CDR3 has 14 residues. Germline assignment: CDR1 SGHTA and CDR2 FQGNSA. V was clipped by 3 bases and J by 0 bases, with 8 bases between them. The CDR3 DNA sequence: TGTGCCAGCAGCTTGCACAGTTTGAACACTGAAGCTTTCTTT. This sequence encodes CASSLHSLNTEAFF.

This clone was recorded only once. The chain joins TRBV5-1 to TRBJ2-1; a weak D match, TRBD1 (6 bases). CDR3 length: 16 amino acids. CDR1 SGHRS and CDR2 YFSETQ come from the germline V gene. Deletions cut 0 bases from V and 9 bases from J, with 19 bases between. CDR3 nucleotides: TGCGCCAGCAGCTTGGAGGGGCGGGCCCAGGGGAGTGAGCAGTTCTTC. It translates to CASSLEGRAQGSEQFF.

The chain carries TRBV7-9 and TRBJ1-1; D is perhaps TRBD1 (6 bases). CDR3 length: 15 amino acids. Trimming stripped 5 bases from V and 6 bases from J, with 19 bases between. Germline CDR1 and CDR2: SEHNR and FQNEAQ (reference sequence). CDR3 protein: CASSLDRTSGAEAFF. The CDR3 DNA reads TGTGCCAGCAGCCTTGACAGAACCTCAGGGGCTGAAGCTTTCTTT.

The V gene is TRBV7-3, the J gene TRBJ2-3, with D hard to call. Looked up from germline, CDR1 is SGHTA and CDR2 is FQGTGA. The ends were cut back, 2 bases at V and 8 bases at J, with 17 bases in the middle. The CDR3 covers 15 residues. The DNA for the CDR3 is TGTGCCAGCAGCTTAGGGTGGAACCCCACGGGTACGCAGTATTTT. It encodes CASSLGWNPTGTQYF.

This chain links TRBV6-2 or TRBV6-3 with TRBJ2-1; 9 bases match TRBD1. J lost 1 base, V lost 4 bases, and 2 bases had no gene match. The CDR3 sequence is 15 residues long. Germline-derived CDR1 and CDR2 are MNHEY and SVGEGT. CDR3 nucleotide sequence: TGTGCCAGCAGTTCAGGACAGGGGTCCTACAATGAGCAGTTCTTC. Residues: CASSSGQGSYNEQFF.

This chain joins TRBV6-5 and TRBJ1-2, with 9 bases aligning to TRBD1. The CDR3 extends over 12 amino acids. The germline V gene encodes CDR1 MNHEY and CDR2 SVGAGI. With V trimmed by 5 bases and J by 6 bases, 1 base remained unmatched. Here the CDR3 reads CASSTGGDGYTF. CDR3 bases: TGTGCCAGCAGTACAGGGGGCGATGGCTACACCTTC.

This clone was seen a handful of times. The rearrangement joins TRBV24-1 to TRBJ2-1; maybe TRBD1 (5 bases). This CDR3 is 15 amino acids long. Germline V gene sequence: CDR1 KGHDR, CDR2 SFDVKD. Trimming took off 5 bases at V and 11 bases at J, with 21 bases between the two ends. This CDR3 reads CATSGSREGSMKQFF. The CDR3, as DNA: TGTGCCACCAGTGGTAGCAGGGAAGGATCAATGAAGCAGTTCTTC.

The genes are TRBV27 and TRBJ2-7; TRBD1 aligns across 9 bases. Trimming took 1 base from V and 5 from J; bases not matched to a gene: 3. CDR3 size: 14 residues. CDR1 is MNHEY, CDR2 SMNVEV, per germline (reference sequence). CDR3 protein: CASSLWDRVHEQYF. In nucleotides, the CDR3 is TGTGCCAGCAGTTTATGGGACAGGGTCCACGAGCAGTACTTC.

V is TRBV12-3 or TRBV12-4 and J is TRBJ1-2; 7 bases agree with TRBD1. The CDR3 is made up of 13 amino acids. J lost 2 bases, V lost 5 bases, and 2 bases had no gene match. Written as DNA, the CDR3 is TGTGCCAGCAGTAAGACAGGGAACTATGGCTACACCTTC. Its translation: CASSKTGNYGYTF.

CDR3 region: CASSRSFGETQYF. For the CDR3, the DNA is TGTGCCAGCAGCCGGAGTTTCGGGGAGACCCAGTACTTC. The rearrangement uses TRBV12-3 or TRBV12-4 and TRBJ2-5; D is uncertain. The CDR3 has 13 amino acids. Trimming cost V 6 bases and J 5 bases, with 13 bases left between them.

As for this clone: Distinct nucleotide sequences in the sample also encode this CDR3. The chain joins TRBV18 to TRBJ1-1, with a tentative D call TRBD1 (5 bases). The CDR3 covers 14 residues. The V gene lost 6 bases and the J gene lost 0 bases, with 11 bases spanning the gap. Germline V gene sequence: CDR1 KGHSH, CDR2 LQKENI. The DNA of the CDR3 is TGTGCCAGCTCCCCTACAGGTATGAACACTGAAGCTTTCTTT. Protein sequence: CASSPTGMNTEAFF.

The rearrangement links TRBV7-6 to TRBJ2-7; a possible D gene is TRBD1 (6 bases). V lost 4 bases, J lost 3 bases, and 13 bases lay in between. This CDR3 is 14 amino acids long. CDR1 and CDR2 from the germline V gene are SGHVS and FNYEAQ. The CDR3 DNA reads TGTGCCAGCAGCTCAGGACAGTTCAGCTACGAGCAGTACTTC. Amino acids: CASSSGQFSYEQYF.

The chain links TRBV15 to TRBJ2-7; TRBD2 is a possible D gene (5 bases). CDR3 size: 16 residues. Germline CDR1 reads LNHNV; CDR2 reads YYDKDF (reference sequence). With 6 bases removed from V and 2 bases from J, the gap between germline ends came to 20 bases. The CDR3 protein is CATSNRFRGSAYEQYF. The CDR3 nucleotides read TGTGCCACCAGTAACCGTTTTCGAGGGTCGGCCTACGAGCAGTACTTC. Complete variable domain (other parts from reference TRBV15 and TRBJ2-7): DAMVIQNPRYQVTQFGKPVTLSCSQTLNHNVMYWYQQKSSQAPKLLFHYYDKDFNNEADTPDNFQSRRPNTSFCFLDIRSPGLGDTAMYLCATSNRFRGSAYEQYFGPGTRLTVT.

The chain carries TRBV9 and TRBJ2-1; the D gene is possibly TRBD1 (6 bases). This CDR3 region has 15 residues. The germline CDR1 and CDR2 sequences are SGDLS and YYNGEE. The V end lost 0 bases, the J end lost 4 bases, and 11 bases lay between the germline ends. CDR3 DNA: TGTGCCAGCAGCGTAGACCAGACAGGATACAATGAGCAGTTCTTC. Protein product: CASSVDQTGYNEQFF.

The rearrangement uses TRBV18 and TRBJ2-3; 14 bases map to TRBD2. The V gene's germline CDR1 is KGHSH and CDR2 LQKENI. Germline trimming cut 5 bases from V and 0 bases from J; bases unmatched to any gene: 7. The CDR3 totals 18 residues. The CDR3 loop reads CASSSGLAGARSTDTQYF. The CDR3 coding sequence is TGTGCCAGCTCATCGGGACTAGCGGGGGCCAGGAGCACAGATACGCAGTATTTT.

This clone was found a few times. The V call is TRBV20-1, the J call TRBJ1-6; D remains unclear. The CDR3 sequence is 12 residues long. V lost 3 bases to trimming and J lost 6 bases, with 6 bases between them. From germline, CDR1 is DFQATT and CDR2 SNEGSKA (reference sequence). The CDR3 DNA reads TGCAGTGCTAGTCGGTCTAATTCACCCCTCCACTTT. Translating gives CSASRSNSPLHF.

This rearrangement joins TRBV28 to TRBJ2-7; D remains ambiguous. This CDR3 comprises 11 residues. Germline V gene sequence: CDR1 MDHEN, CDR2 SYDVKM. Trimming stripped 5 bases from V and 4 bases from J, with 6 bases between. DNA of the CDR3: TGTGCCAGCAGTCGAGAGTACGAGCAGTACTTC. This translates into CASSREYEQYF. Full variable domain (remainder filled in from reference TRBV28 and TRBJ2-7): DVKVTQSSRYLVKRTGEKVFLECVQDMDHENMFWYRQDPGLGLRLIYFSYDVKMKEKGDIPEGYSVSREKKERFSLILESASTNQTSMYLCASSREYEQYFGPGTRLTVT.